This T cell receptor beta chain is from a study of cytomegalovirus exposure and HLA in healthy donors. Study at large: A prior study identified 117 million unique TCR beta sequences from about 200 million T cells. Study results and caveats: Clonal expansion, a later analysis showed, was greater in HLA-associated TCR beta chains than in equally common others.

Germline CDR1 reads SGHDN; CDR2 reads FVKESK. The CDR3 totals 18 residues. V lost 1 base to trimming and J lost 4 bases; unmatched junction nucleotides: 11. Vbeta (60) and Jbeta (13) primers were used in the PCR. The repertoire was sequenced with immunoSEQ multiplex PCR; TCRdb's copy has only in-frame clones and lacks some. This sample has about 140,000 clones, with about 80% found just once. Regarding donors, all were healthy bone marrow donors. Unrecorded immune exposure was likely among donors, who were nominally healthy when sampled. In regard to this clone: Its target is unknown.

J is TRBJ1-2 and V is TRBV14; 11 bases match TRBD1. Sequencing was done on a sample of PBMCs. This TCR was recovered from a man in his forties or fifties in good health and CMV-seronegative. The CDR3 DNA follows: TGTGCCAGCAGCCAAGGCCGGGACAGGGGGTTACTGGCCTATGGCTACACCTTC. This codes for CASSQGRDRGLLAYGYTF.